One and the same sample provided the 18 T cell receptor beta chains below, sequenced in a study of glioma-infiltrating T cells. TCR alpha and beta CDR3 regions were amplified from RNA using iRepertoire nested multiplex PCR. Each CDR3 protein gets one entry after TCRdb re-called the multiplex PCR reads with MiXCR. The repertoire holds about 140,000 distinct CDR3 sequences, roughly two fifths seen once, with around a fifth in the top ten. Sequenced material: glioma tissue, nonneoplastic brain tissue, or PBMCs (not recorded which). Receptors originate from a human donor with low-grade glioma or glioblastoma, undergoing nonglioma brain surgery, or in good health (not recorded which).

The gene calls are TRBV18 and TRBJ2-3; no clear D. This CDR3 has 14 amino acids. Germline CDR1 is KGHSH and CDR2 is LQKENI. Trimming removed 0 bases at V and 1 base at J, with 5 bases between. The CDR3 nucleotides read TGTGCCAGCTCACCACCCATGGGCACAGATACGCAGTATTTT. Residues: CASSPPMGTDTQYF.

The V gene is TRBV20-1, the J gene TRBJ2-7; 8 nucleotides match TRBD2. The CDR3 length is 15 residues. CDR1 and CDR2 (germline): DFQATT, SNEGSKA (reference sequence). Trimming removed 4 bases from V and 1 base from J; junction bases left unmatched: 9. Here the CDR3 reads CSATSGSTISYEQYF. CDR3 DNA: TGCAGTGCTACTAGCGGGTCGACGATTTCCTACGAGCAGTACTTC.

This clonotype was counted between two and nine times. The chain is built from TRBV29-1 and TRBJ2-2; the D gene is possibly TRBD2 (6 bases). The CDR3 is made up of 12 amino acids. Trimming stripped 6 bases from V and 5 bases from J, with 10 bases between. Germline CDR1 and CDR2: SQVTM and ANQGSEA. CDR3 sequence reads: CSVRGGTGELFF. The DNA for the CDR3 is TGCAGCGTCCGTGGAGGGACCGGGGAGCTGTTTTTT.

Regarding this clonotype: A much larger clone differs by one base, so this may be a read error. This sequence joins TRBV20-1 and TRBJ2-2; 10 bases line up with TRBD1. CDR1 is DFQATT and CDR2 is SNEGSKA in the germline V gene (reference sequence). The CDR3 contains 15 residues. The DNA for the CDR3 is TGCGGTGCTATAGACAGGGGGCGGGACACCGGGGAGCTGTTTTTT. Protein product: CGAIDRGRDTGELFF.

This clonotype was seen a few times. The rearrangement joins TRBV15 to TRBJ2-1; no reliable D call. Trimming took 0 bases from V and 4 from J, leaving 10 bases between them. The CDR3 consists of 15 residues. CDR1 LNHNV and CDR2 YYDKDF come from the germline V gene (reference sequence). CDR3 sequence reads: CATSRDPAAYNEQFF. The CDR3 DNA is TGTGCCACCAGCAGAGATCCGGCAGCTTACAATGAGCAGTTCTTC.

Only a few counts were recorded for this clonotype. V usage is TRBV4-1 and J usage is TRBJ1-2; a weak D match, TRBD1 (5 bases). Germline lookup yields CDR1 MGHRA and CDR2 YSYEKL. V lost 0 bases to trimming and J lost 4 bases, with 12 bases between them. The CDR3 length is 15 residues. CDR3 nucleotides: TGCGCCAGCAGCCAAGAGACCGGGACGGGCTATGGCTACACCTTC. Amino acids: CASSQETGTGYGYTF.

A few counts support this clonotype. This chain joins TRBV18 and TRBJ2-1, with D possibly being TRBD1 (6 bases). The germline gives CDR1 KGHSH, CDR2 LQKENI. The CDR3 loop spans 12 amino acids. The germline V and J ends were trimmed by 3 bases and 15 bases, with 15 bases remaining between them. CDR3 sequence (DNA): TGTGCCAGCTCACCCGGACAGTCATTAGGGTTCTTC. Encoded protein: CASSPGQSLGFF.

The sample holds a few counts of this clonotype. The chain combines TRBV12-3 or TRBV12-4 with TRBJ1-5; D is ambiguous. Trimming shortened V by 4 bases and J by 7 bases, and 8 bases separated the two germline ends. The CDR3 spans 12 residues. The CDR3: CASSYARQPQHF. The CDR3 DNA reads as TGTGCCAGCAGTTATGCCAGACAGCCCCAGCATTTT.

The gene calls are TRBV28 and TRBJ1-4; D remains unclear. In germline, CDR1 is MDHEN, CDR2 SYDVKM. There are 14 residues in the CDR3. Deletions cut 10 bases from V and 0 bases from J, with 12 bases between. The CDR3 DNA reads TGTGCCACCGCTGCTAGCGCAACTAATGAAAAACTGTTTTTT. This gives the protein CATAASATNEKLFF. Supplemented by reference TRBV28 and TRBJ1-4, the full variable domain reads DVKVTQSSRYLVKRTGEKVFLECVQDMDHENMFWYRQDPGLGLRLIYFSYDVKMKEKGDIPEGYSVSREKKERFSLILESASTNQTSMYLCATAASATNEKLFFGSGTQLSVL.

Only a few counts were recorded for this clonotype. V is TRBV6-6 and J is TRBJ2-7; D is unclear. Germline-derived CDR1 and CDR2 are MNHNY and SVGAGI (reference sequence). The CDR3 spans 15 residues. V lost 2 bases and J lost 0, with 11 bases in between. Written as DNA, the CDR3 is TGTGCCAGCAGTTACGGGCAAGGGAACTCCTACGAGCAGTACTTC. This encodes CASSYGQGNSYEQYF.

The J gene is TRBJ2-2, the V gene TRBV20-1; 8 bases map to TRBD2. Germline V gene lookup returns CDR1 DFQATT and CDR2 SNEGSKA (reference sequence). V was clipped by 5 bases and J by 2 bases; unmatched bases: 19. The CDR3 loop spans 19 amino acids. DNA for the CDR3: TGCAGTGCTTCCAAGGGACTAGAGGGGGGCTGGGTCAACACCGGGGAGCTGTTTTTT. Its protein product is CSASKGLEGGWVNTGELFF.

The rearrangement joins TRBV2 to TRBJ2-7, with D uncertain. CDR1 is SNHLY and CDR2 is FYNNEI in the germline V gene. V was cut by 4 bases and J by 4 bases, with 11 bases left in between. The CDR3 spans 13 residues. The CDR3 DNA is TGTGCCAGCAGTGCCGACCCCCGGTACGAGCAGTACTTC. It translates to CASSADPRYEQYF.

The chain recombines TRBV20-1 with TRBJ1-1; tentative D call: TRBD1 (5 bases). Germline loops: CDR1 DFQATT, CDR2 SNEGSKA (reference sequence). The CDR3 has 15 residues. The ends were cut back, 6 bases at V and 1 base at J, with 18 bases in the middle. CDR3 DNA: TGCAGTGCCAGCAGTTACGGGGGTTCGAACACTGAAGCTTTCTTT. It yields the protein CSASSYGGSNTEAFF.

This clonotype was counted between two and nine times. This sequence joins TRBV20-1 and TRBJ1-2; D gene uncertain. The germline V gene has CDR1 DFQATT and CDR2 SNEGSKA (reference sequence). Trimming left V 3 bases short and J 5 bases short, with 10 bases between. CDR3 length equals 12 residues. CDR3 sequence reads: CSARSADYGYTF. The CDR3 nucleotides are TGCAGTGCTAGGTCCGCGGATTATGGCTACACCTTC.

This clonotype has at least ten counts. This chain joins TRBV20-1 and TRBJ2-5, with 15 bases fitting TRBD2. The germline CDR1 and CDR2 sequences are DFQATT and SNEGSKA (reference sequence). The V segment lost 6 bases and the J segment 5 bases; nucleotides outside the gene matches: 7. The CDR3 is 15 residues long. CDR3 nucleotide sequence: TGCAGTGCCGCTGGACTAGCGGGAGGGCCGGAGACCCAGTACTTC. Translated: CSAAGLAGGPETQYF.

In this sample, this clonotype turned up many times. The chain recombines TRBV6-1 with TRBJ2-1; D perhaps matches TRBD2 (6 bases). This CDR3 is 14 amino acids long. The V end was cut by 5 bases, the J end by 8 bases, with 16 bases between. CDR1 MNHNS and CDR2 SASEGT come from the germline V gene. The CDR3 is CASSSGTPRDEQFF. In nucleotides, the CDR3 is TGTGCCAGCAGTTCCGGGACTCCCCGTGATGAGCAGTTCTTC.

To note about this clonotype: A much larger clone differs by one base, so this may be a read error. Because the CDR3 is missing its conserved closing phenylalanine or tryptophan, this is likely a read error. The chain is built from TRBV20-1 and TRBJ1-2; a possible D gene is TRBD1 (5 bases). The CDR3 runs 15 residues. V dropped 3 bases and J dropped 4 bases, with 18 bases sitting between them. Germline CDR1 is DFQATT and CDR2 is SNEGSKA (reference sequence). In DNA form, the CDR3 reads TGCAGTGCTAGTCCGAACGGTCAGGGACTCTATGGCTACACCCTC. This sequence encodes CSASPNGQGLYGYTL.

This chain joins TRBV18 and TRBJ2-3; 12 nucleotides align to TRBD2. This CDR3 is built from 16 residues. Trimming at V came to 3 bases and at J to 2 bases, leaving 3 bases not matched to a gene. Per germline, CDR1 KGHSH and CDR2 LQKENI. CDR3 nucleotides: TGTGCCAGCTCACCTGGACTAGCGGGGTCCACAGATACGCAGTATTTT. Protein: CASSPGLAGSTDTQYF.